This T cell receptor beta chain was captured in a study of blood T cell repertoires in COVID-19. Study as a whole: Donors in the United States, Italy and Spain gave samples during acute or convalescent COVID-19.

This CDR3 comprises 13 residues. Trimming removed 5 bases from V and 2 bases from J, with 10 bases in between. In the original workflow: By means of reference gene primer amplification, nucleated cell counts were estimated. TCRdb's table, derived via immunoSEQ multiplex PCR, lists solely in-frame clones and lacks some. From that table come the V and J calls and clone size; the DNA was used to work out D and trimming. This table has 250,000 to 300,000 clones, roughly nine tenths appearing once. The sequence derives from a man between 18 and 35 years old with active or convalescent COVID-19. Sequences were obtained from peripheral blood. The chain links TRBV12-3 or TRBV12-4 to TRBJ2-7; D gene uncertain. The CDR3 DNA follows: TGTGCCAGCAGTCCGACTTATACCTACGAGCAGTACTTC. This gives the protein CASSPTYTYEQYF.